Sequencing of this T cell receptor (beta chain) was carried out in a study of shared clonotypes between healthy human individuals. Trimming took off 7 bases at V and 3 bases at J, with 18 bases between the two ends. Germline lookup yields CDR1 MDHEN and CDR2 SYDVKM. CDR3 length: 15 amino acids. Repertoires were generated with immunoSEQ multiplex PCR, while TCRdb's copy carries only in-frame clones and drops some. The table shows hundreds of thousands of clones, with 74% occurring only once. This clone was seen only a few times. The donors, healthy adults who were HIV-negative, had experienced no recent acute infections or vaccinations.

This TCR was sampled from a woman in her 30s in good health. The sequenced material came from memory CD4+ T cells sorted from blood. Subset here: CD45RA-negative fraction. The rearrangement uses TRBV28 and TRBJ1-1; perhaps TRBD1 as D (6 bases). The CDR3 is CASKQRGRGDTEAFF. DNA of the CDR3: TGTGCCAGCAAGCAACGGGGGCGGGGTGACACTGAAGCTTTCTTT.